These 11 T cell receptor beta chains originate from one sample sequenced in a study of radiation and T cells in renal cell carcinoma. Time point of the sample: baseline pretreatment blood. Regarding treatment: 15 Gy SBRT to primary tumor, nephrectomy 4 weeks later. Repertoires were generated with immunoSEQ multiplex PCR, while TCRdb's copy carries only in-frame clones and drops some. The sample lists 120,000 to 150,000 clones; roughly 85% were seen once. The material sequenced was blood, taken from a patient whose treatment included radiotherapy and nephrectomy. Every receptor here comes from a woman aged 45-65 years with renal cell carcinoma.

The chain employs TRBV4-1 and TRBJ2-5; D perhaps matches TRBD2 (6 bases). V lost 4 bases to trimming and J lost 9 bases, with 27 bases between them. CDR1 and CDR2 from the germline V gene are MGHRA and YSYEKL. The CDR3 consists of 17 residues. The CDR3 DNA follows: TGCGCCAGCAGCCGCAGGTCCCCGGACACCGTTTCGGGGGCCCAGTACTTC. It yields the protein CASSRRSPDTVSGAQYF.

The V call is TRBV30, the J call TRBJ2-2; D is uncertain. Germline CDR1 is GTSNPN and CDR2 is SVGIG (reference sequence). The CDR3 sequence is 17 residues long. The ends were cut back, 0 bases at V and 0 bases at J, with 14 bases in the middle. In nucleotides, the CDR3 is TGTGCCTGGAGTGTACCTCCCCCGCGGTCGAACACCGGGGAGCTGTTTTTT. It specifies CAWSVPPPRSNTGELFF.

The V gene is TRBV4-3, the J gene TRBJ2-7; D remains unclear. CDR1 LGHNA and CDR2 YSLEER come from the germline V gene. Trimming cost V 4 bases and J 5 bases, with 12 bases left between them. CDR3 length: 13 amino acids. The CDR3: CASSPVWADEQYF. The CDR3 DNA reads as TGCGCCAGCAGCCCGGTCTGGGCTGACGAGCAGTACTTC.

The rearrangement joins TRBV7-8 to TRBJ2-7; D might be TRBD1 (6 bases). This CDR3 contains 14 residues. Trimming removed 7 bases from V and 3 bases from J, with 16 bases in between. The V gene's germline CDR1 is SGHVS and CDR2 FQNEAQ. The CDR3 coding sequence is TGTGCCAGCACAATCCGAGGGGGTGACTACGAGCAGTACTTC. The encoded protein is CASTIRGGDYEQYF.

The V call is TRBV2, the J call TRBJ1-6; TRBD1 matches 9 bases. Losses at the gene ends were 4 bases for V and 9 bases for J; bases not matched to a gene: 10. The CDR3 is made up of 16 amino acids. In germline, CDR1 is SNHLY, CDR2 FYNNEI. The CDR3 protein is CASSGTGGRLSSPLHF. The DNA for the CDR3 is TGTGCCAGCAGTGGTACAGGGGGCCGGTTAAGTTCACCCCTCCACTTT.

This clone was seen only once. The chain has TRBV7-2 and TRBJ2-7; D gene unclear. V lost 3 bases to trimming and J lost 0 bases, with 9 bases between them. Germline V gene sequence: CDR1 SGHTA, CDR2 FQGNSA. The CDR3 sequence is 14 residues long. CDR3 residues: CASSLPGFSYEQYF. DNA for the CDR3: TGTGCCAGCAGCTTGCCAGGTTTCTCCTACGAGCAGTACTTC. Variable domain in full (rest from reference TRBV7-2 and TRBJ2-7): GAGVSQSPSNKVTEKGKDVELRCDPISGHTALYWYRQSLGQGLEFLIYFQGNSAPDKSGLPSDRFSAERTGGSVSTLTIQRTQQEDSAVYLCASSLPGFSYEQYFGPGTRLTVT.

This chain joins TRBV9 and TRBJ2-6; D not certain. The CDR3 is made up of 15 amino acids. The germline V gene has CDR1 SGDLS and CDR2 YYNGEE. With 4 bases removed from V and 2 bases from J, the gap between germline ends came to 10 bases. The CDR3 sequence is CASSLIGAGANVLTF. CDR3 DNA sequence: TGTGCCAGCAGCCTCATTGGGGCTGGGGCCAACGTCCTGACTTTC.

The V gene is TRBV7-6, the J gene TRBJ2-2, with a possible D match to TRBD2 (6 bases). Germline V gene sequence: CDR1 SGHVS, CDR2 FNYEAQ. There are 16 residues in the CDR3. V was shortened by 0 bases and J by 1 base, with 9 bases between the two germline ends. The CDR3 region is CASSLALARNTGELFF. DNA of the CDR3: TGTGCCAGCAGCTTAGCCCTAGCGCGGAACACCGGGGAGCTGTTTTTT.

The rearrangement uses TRBV7-6 and TRBJ2-7; 7 bases line up with TRBD2. This CDR3 comprises 16 residues. In germline, CDR1 is SGHVS, CDR2 FNYEAQ. The V gene end was trimmed by 5 bases and the J gene end by 2 bases; junction bases not matched to a gene: 12. CDR3 nucleotide sequence: TGTGCCAGCAGCCCGGTGAAGGGCGGGAGAACCTACGAGCAGTACTTC. It codes for CASSPVKGGRTYEQYF. The variable domain in full, completed from reference TRBV7-6 and TRBJ2-7, reads GAGVSQSPRYKVTKRGQDVALRCDPISGHVSLYWYRQALGQGPEFLTYFNYEAQQDKSGLPNDRFSAERPEGSISTLTIQRTEQRDSAMYRCASSPVKGGRTYEQYFGPGTRLTVT.

The J gene is TRBJ2-2, the V gene TRBV28; D is possibly TRBD1 (6 bases). The CDR3 loop spans 14 amino acids. Germline-derived CDR1 and CDR2 are MDHEN and SYDVKM. V lost 3 bases and J lost 4, with 9 bases in between. The CDR3 bases are TGTGCCAGCAGTTTTGACAGGTTCACCGGGGAGCTGTTTTTT. As protein: CASSFDRFTGELFF.

V is TRBV10-2 and J is TRBJ2-2; D may be TRBD1 (6 bases). The CDR3 contains 16 residues. Trimming pared 2 bases from V and 3 bases from J, leaving 13 bases between. Germline V gene sequence: CDR1 WSHSY, CDR2 SAAADI. The chain's CDR3 is CASSESIGQYTGELFF. For the CDR3, the DNA is TGCGCCAGCAGTGAGAGTATTGGACAGTACACCGGGGAGCTGTTTTTT.